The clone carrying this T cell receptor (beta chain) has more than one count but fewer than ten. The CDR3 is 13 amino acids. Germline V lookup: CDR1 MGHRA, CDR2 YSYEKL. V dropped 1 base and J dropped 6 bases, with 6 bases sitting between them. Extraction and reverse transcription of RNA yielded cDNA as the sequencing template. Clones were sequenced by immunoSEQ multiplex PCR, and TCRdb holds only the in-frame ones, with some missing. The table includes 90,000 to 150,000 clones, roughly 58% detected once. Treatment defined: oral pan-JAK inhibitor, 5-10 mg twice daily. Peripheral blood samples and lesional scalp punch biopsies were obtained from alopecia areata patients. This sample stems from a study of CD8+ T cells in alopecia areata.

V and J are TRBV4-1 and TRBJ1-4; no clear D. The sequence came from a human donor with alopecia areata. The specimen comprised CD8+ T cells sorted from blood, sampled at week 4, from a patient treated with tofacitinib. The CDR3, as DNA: TGCGCCAGCAGCCAAGTGCAGGATGAAAAACTGTTTTTT. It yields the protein CASSQVQDEKLFF.